Described below is a single T cell receptor beta chain sequence and its context. There are 14 residues in the CDR3. Germline values: CDR1 KGHDR, CDR2 SFDVKD. V was shortened by 2 bases and J by 6 bases, with 12 bases between the two germline ends. The time point denotes: patch test 1, 2 weeks after DPC sensitization. Treatment indicated: therapeutic diphenylcyclopropenone sensitization with weekly scalp DPC. Investigators collected blood before applying each patch test. The sample originates from a study of human T cells and chemical hapten exposure. Study information: All patients underwent weekly scalp dosing with diphenylcyclopropenone for the full roughly 24-week study.

TCRdb ran MiXCR on the RACE reads and lists one entry per CDR3 protein. This table holds around 380,000 distinct CDR3 sequences, roughly 5% found once. The input for sequencing was whole blood, taken in connection with sensitization to the hapten diphenylcyclopropenone (DPC). V usage is TRBV24-1 and J usage is TRBJ2-5; either TRBD1 or TRBD2 may supply D (6 bases each). The receptor was derived from a woman aged 45-60 years with alopecia areata. Some clones in this sample may be carry-over from other donors' samples. The CDR3 here is CATSDSGGVQTQYF. CDR3 DNA sequence: TGTGCCACCAGTGATTCCGGGGGCGTACAGACCCAGTACTTC.